Detailed here is one TCR beta chain. The sample comes from a study of blood T cell repertoires in COVID-19. Study context: Whether acute or convalescent, the COVID-19 samples came from the United States, Italy and Spain.

Assay: immunoSEQ multiplex PCR; the TCRdb copy retains only in-frame clones and omits some. Here the sample spans 150,000 to 200,000 clones, around three quarters being singletons. The CDR3 consists of 15 residues. Per germline, CDR1 SGHKS and CDR2 YYEKEE (reference sequence). Trimming removed 5 bases from V and 5 bases from J; junction bases left unmatched: 8. This clonotype originated in a woman in her 70s in a cohort exposed to, infected with or recovered from COVID-19 (not recorded which). The J gene is TRBJ1-5, the V gene TRBV5-5; 9 bases fit TRBD1. The sequenced sample consisted of PBMCs or T cells enriched from blood (not recorded which). The CDR3, as DNA: TGTGCCAGCAGTCTTCTGACAGGGGGTTATCAGCCCCAGCATTTT. It specifies CASSLLTGGYQPQHF.